The 26 T cell receptor beta chains reported below all come from one sample, sequenced in a study of neurological immune-mediated disorders. TCRdb called the 5' RACE reads again in MiXCR, with one record for every CDR3 protein. The table includes roughly 32,000 distinct CDR3 sequences, roughly 15% detected once. What was sequenced was PBMCs. These receptors were obtained from a man in his 70s in good health.

A word on this clonotype: Sequence at one end of the junction differs from germline and may be a read error. The rearrangement joins TRBV7-6 to TRBJ2-6, with D possibly TRBD1 on 5 matching bases. Germline-derived CDR1 and CDR2 are SGHVS and FNYEAQ. This CDR3 has 18 residues. CDR3 protein: CASSPKGRVVSGANVMTF. CDR3 bases: TGTGCCAGCAGCCCCAAGGGAAGGGTAGTCTCTGGGGCCAACGTCATGACTTTC.

With regard to this clonotype: The final CDR3 position lacks the conserved phenylalanine or tryptophan, pointing to a likely read error. The rearrangement uses TRBV4-3 and TRBJ1-3; no firm D call. Trimming cost V 0 bases and J 3 bases, with 9 bases left between them. Germline CDR1 LGHNA, CDR2 YSLEER. The CDR3 consists of 15 residues. CDR3 amino acids: CASSQEEYGGNTIYL. The DNA for the CDR3 is TGCGCCAGCAGCCAAGAAGAGTATGGTGGAAACACCATATATTTA.

The sample holds many counts of this clonotype. This chain uses TRBV3-1 with TRBJ2-7; possible D gene TRBD2, 7 bases. CDR1 and CDR2 from the germline V gene are LGHDT and YNNKEL (reference sequence). V gave up 1 base and J gave up 9 bases, with 10 bases separating them. The CDR3 consists of 12 residues. The CDR3 DNA follows: TGTGCCAGCAGCCAAGGGGGGGGCTGGCAGTACTTC. It is translated as CASSQGGGWQYF.

The table lists this clonotype with many counts. The chain links TRBV5-5 to TRBJ2-1; TRBD2 is a possible D gene (5 bases). The germline V and J ends were trimmed by 8 bases and 3 bases, with 18 bases remaining between them. Germline V CDR1 and CDR2: SGHKS, YYEKEE (reference sequence). This CDR3 is 15 amino acids long. CDR3 residues: CASLPYPGNYNEQFF. DNA for the CDR3: TGTGCCAGTCTCCCATATCCGGGAAACTACAATGAGCAGTTCTTC.

This clonotype occurred many times. The chain uses TRBV20-1 and TRBJ2-1; TRBD2 might be the D (7 bases). The CDR3 extends over 14 amino acids. CDR1 is DFQATT, CDR2 SNEGSKA, per germline (reference sequence). V was pared by 0 bases and J by 6 bases, with 12 bases between. DNA for the CDR3: TGCAGTGCTAGAGAGGGGGGGCCAGGCAATGAGCAGTTCTTC. It encodes CSAREGGPGNEQFF.

This clonotype occurred many times. The rearrangement joins TRBV27 to TRBJ1-5, with 11 bases fitting TRBD1. V was pared by 4 bases and J by 6 bases, with 2 bases of the junction left unmatched. The germline V gene has CDR1 MNHEY and CDR2 SMNVEV (reference sequence). The CDR3 has 14 amino acids. CDR3: CASSSGTGGQPQHF. The CDR3 coding sequence is TGTGCCAGCAGTTCCGGGACAGGGGGTCAGCCCCAGCATTTT.

This clonotype appeared many times. The CDR3 region is CASSPRTVETDTQYF. In nucleotides, the CDR3 is TGTGCCAGCAGCCCCCGGACAGTTGAAACAGATACGCAGTATTTT. The chain recombines TRBV6-5 with TRBJ2-3, with D possibly being TRBD1 (6 bases). The CDR3 is 15 residues long. Trimming pared 6 bases from V and 3 bases from J, leaving 16 bases between. Looked up from germline, CDR1 is MNHEY and CDR2 is SVGAGI.

This clonotype was seen ten or more times. V usage is TRBV18 and J usage is TRBJ1-1; D is perhaps TRBD1 (5 bases). CDR1 and CDR2 from the germline V gene are KGHSH and LQKENI. This CDR3 has 15 residues. The V and J ends lost 5 bases and 1 base respectively, with 14 bases between them. The DNA of the CDR3 is TGTGCCAGCTCATTGGGACTTCCCGAGAACACTGAAGCTTTCTTT. Encoded protein: CASSLGLPENTEAFF.

This clonotype was detected ten times or more. The rearrangement uses TRBV20-1 and TRBJ2-7; weak D call: TRBD1 (5 bases). CDR1 and CDR2 from the germline V gene are DFQATT and SNEGSKA (reference sequence). V was trimmed by 0 bases and J by 3 bases, leaving 6 bases between them. The CDR3 consists of 12 residues. CDR3 DNA: TGCAGTGCTAGAGAACAGGTCTACGAGCAGTACTTC. It yields the protein CSAREQVYEQYF.

Ten or more counts support this clonotype. This chain connects TRBV2 to TRBJ2-1, with D unresolved. The CDR3 is 12 amino acids. Trimming took 0 bases from V and 8 from J, leaving 5 bases between them. Germline V gene sequence: CDR1 SNHLY, CDR2 FYNNEI. The CDR3 loop reads CASSEAQHEQFF. The CDR3 region has the DNA TGTGCCAGCAGTGAAGCGCAGCATGAGCAGTTCTTC.

This clonotype was seen at least ten times. This sequence joins TRBV7-3 and TRBJ2-7; D tentatively fits TRBD1 or TRBD2 (5 bases each). The germline V gene has CDR1 SGHTA and CDR2 FQGTGA. CDR3 size: 13 residues. V lost 5 bases, J lost 5 bases, and 13 bases lay in between. DNA for the CDR3: TGTGCCAGCAGCCCTAGCAAGGGACACGAGCAGTACTTC. This translates into CASSPSKGHEQYF. Drawing the rest from reference TRBV7-3 and TRBJ2-7, the complete variable domain is GAGVSQTPSNKVTEKGKYVELRCDPISGHTALYWYRQSLGQGPEFLIYFQGTGAADDSGLPNDRFFAVRPEGSVSTLKIQRTERGDSAVYLCASSPSKGHEQYFGPGTRLTVT.

This clonotype occurred many times. The chain joins TRBV13 to TRBJ2-3; TRBD2 aligns across 11 bases. Germline CDR1 PRHDT, CDR2 FYEKMQ (reference sequence). This CDR3 region has 17 residues. J lost 3 bases, V lost 5 bases, and 10 bases had no gene match. The CDR3 nucleotides are TGTGCCAGCAGCCTCCACATAGCGGGGGGGCAAACAGATACGCAGTATTTT. Translation: CASSLHIAGGQTDTQYF.

This clonotype was recorded many times. This chain uses TRBV5-5 with TRBJ1-2; the D is unclear. The V and J ends lost 1 base and 4 bases respectively, with 8 bases between them. CDR3 length equals 13 residues. Per the germline V gene, CDR1 is SGHKS and CDR2 is YYEKEE (reference sequence). The CDR3 region has the DNA TGTGCCAGCAGCTTGCAGCCGCCCTATGGCTACACCTTC. This encodes CASSLQPPYGYTF.

This clonotype has ten or more counts. V usage is TRBV5-1 and J usage is TRBJ2-6, with 7 bases identical to TRBD2. J gave up 0 bases and V 7 bases, and 13 bases lay outside the gene matches. Germline values: CDR1 SGHRS, CDR2 YFSETQ. The CDR3 is 18 residues long. In nucleotides, the CDR3 is TGCGCCAGCGGGAGGGGTGGTGGCGCAAACTCTGGGGCCAACGTCCTGACTTTC. Translation: CASGRGGGANSGANVLTF.

This clonotype was seen repeatedly, ten times or more. The gene calls are TRBV5-1 and TRBJ2-7; maybe TRBD2 (5 bases). CDR3 length equals 15 residues. Between the trimmed V and J ends, which lost 4 bases and 4 bases, there was a span of 18 bases. Germline-derived CDR1 and CDR2 are SGHRS and YFSETQ. The CDR3 DNA follows: TGCGCCAGCAGCACCCGGTCCCGAGGGCCTTACGAGCAGTACTTC. Translated: CASSTRSRGPYEQYF.

This clonotype has more than one count but fewer than ten. This chain uses TRBV11-2 with TRBJ2-3; 14 bases fit TRBD2. CDR1 is SGHAT, CDR2 FQNNGV, per germline. J was trimmed by 0 bases and V by 4 bases; bases with no gene match: 12. This CDR3 comprises 20 residues. CDR3: CASSSLHGLAGGYSTDTQYF. The CDR3 bases are TGTGCCAGCAGCTCCCTCCATGGACTAGCGGGGGGATATAGCACAGATACGCAGTATTTT.

This clonotype was counted at least ten times. V gene TRBV7-2 combines with J gene TRBJ2-3; D gene unclear. V was cut by 2 bases and J by 0 bases, with 9 bases left in between. Germline lookup yields CDR1 SGHTA and CDR2 FQGNSA. The CDR3 consists of 15 residues. CDR3 amino acids: CASSLLGLSTDTQYF. The CDR3 bases are TGTGCCAGCAGCTTACTTGGCCTTAGCACAGATACGCAGTATTTT.

This clonotype was recorded at least ten times. The V call is TRBV5-1, the J call TRBJ2-1; 8 bases map to TRBD2. This CDR3 is built from 17 residues. CDR1 and CDR2 from the germline V gene are SGHRS and YFSETQ. Unmatched junction bases numbered 10, after V lost 1 base and J lost 4 bases. CDR3 DNA sequence: TGCGCCAGCAGCTTGTTTCGCGGCGGGGGGCCTTACAATGAGCAGTTCTTC. As protein: CASSLFRGGGPYNEQFF.

This clonotype was recorded at least ten times. The rearrangement links TRBV7-3 to TRBJ1-1; no clear D. The CDR3 totals 13 residues. Germline CDR1 SGHTA, CDR2 FQGTGA. V was clipped by 0 bases and J by 5 bases, with 7 bases between them. CDR3 DNA sequence: TGTGCCAGCAGCTTAACGGGCAGTACTGAAGCTTTCTTT. As protein: CASSLTGSTEAFF.

This chain joins TRBV5-1 and TRBJ2-6; D remains unclear. V was pared by 7 bases and J by 0 bases, with 11 bases between. Germline CDR1 and CDR2: SGHRS and YFSETQ. The CDR3 length is 15 residues. The DNA for the CDR3 is TGCGCCAGCGCCCGCAGGTCCTCTGGGGCCAACGTCCTGACTTTC. Protein sequence: CASARRSSGANVLTF.

This clonotype appeared many times. The V and J genes are TRBV9 and TRBJ2-1, with D unclear. This CDR3 contains 16 residues. Germline assignment: CDR1 SGDLS and CDR2 YYNGEE. The V end lost 4 bases, the J end lost 4 bases, and 18 bases lay between the germline ends. The CDR3 sequence: CASSIHSLDAYNEQFF. For the CDR3, the DNA is TGTGCCAGCAGCATCCATTCCCTGGACGCATACAATGAGCAGTTCTTC.

This clonotype was detected ten times or more. V usage is TRBV28 and J usage is TRBJ2-3; 7 bases agree with TRBD2. V shed 6 bases and J 2 bases; nucleotides not matched to a gene: 8. The CDR3 is made up of 15 amino acids. The germline V gene has CDR1 MDHEN and CDR2 SYDVKM. The CDR3 here is CASRNREGFTDTQYF. DNA for the CDR3: TGTGCCAGCAGGAATAGGGAGGGGTTCACAGATACGCAGTATTTT.

The table lists this clonotype with many counts. This chain links TRBV28 with TRBJ2-1, with TRBD1 identical over 7 bases. Germline CDR1 reads MDHEN; CDR2 reads SYDVKM. The CDR3 is made up of 15 amino acids. V was pared by 5 bases and J by 0 bases, with 4 bases of the junction left unmatched. DNA of the CDR3: TGTGCCAGCAGTGGGACAGCAAGCTCCTACAATGAGCAGTTCTTC. Protein product: CASSGTASSYNEQFF.

This clonotype came up many times. The rearrangement joins TRBV3-1 to TRBJ1-1, with D uncertain. The CDR3 totals 13 residues. From germline, CDR1 is LGHDT and CDR2 YNNKEL (reference sequence). Trimming left V 4 bases short and J 3 bases short, with 9 bases between. This CDR3 reads CASSRTEYTEAFF. The CDR3 DNA reads TGTGCCAGCAGCCGAACTGAGTACACTGAAGCTTTCTTT.

This clonotype was seen many times. The rearrangement links TRBV5-1 to TRBJ1-4; the D gene is possibly TRBD1 (6 bases). V lost 0 bases and J lost 7, with 13 bases in between. Germline CDR1 and CDR2: SGHRS and YFSETQ. The CDR3 totals 15 residues. The CDR3, as DNA: TGCGCCAGCAGCTTGGCGTCAGGGGTTGTTGAAAAACTGTTTTTT. Translating gives CASSLASGVVEKLFF.

This clonotype appeared many times. The rearrangement joins TRBV13 to TRBJ1-2; D perhaps matches TRBD1 (5 bases). CDR1 and CDR2 from the germline V gene are PRHDT and FYEKMQ (reference sequence). The ends were cut back, 0 bases at V and 5 bases at J, with 13 bases in the middle. This CDR3 is built from 15 residues. CDR3 coding DNA: TGTGCCAGCAGCTTAGGCCTGACAGAAGGATATGGCTACACCTTC. Residues: CASSLGLTEGYGYTF.